This T cell receptor beta chain was sequenced during a study of beta chain features in type 1 diabetes. Study conclusions and caveats: It was among patients, rather than healthy donors, that naive, central memory and Treg TCRB repertoires appeared more similar.

This clone was detected only a few times. Its antigen is undetermined. Germline V gives CDR1 PRHDT, CDR2 FYEKMQ (reference sequence). The CDR3 runs to 18 residues. J was trimmed by 7 bases and V by 4 bases; bases with no gene match: 20. As every portion of the isolated RNA was reverse transcribed, the sequencing read expressed TCRB transcripts. Reads from naive, central memory and regulatory T cell samples averaged around 3.6 million. Some clones are missing from TCRdb's copy, which holds only in-frame ones; the method was immunoSEQ multiplex PCR. This table holds 400,000 to 550,000 clones, approximately 10% found once. In total, each donor contributed a single heparinised blood draw that averaged about 120 mL.

The sample was naive CD4+ T cells from blood. The receptor was derived from a woman aged 18-29 years in good health. V usage is TRBV13 and J usage is TRBJ1-2; 8 nucleotides align to TRBD1. CDR3 sequence reads: CASSSTRDRSSYRGGYTF. CDR3 bases: TGTGCCAGCAGCTCAACCCGGGACAGGTCATCCTATCGGGGTGGCTACACCTTC.